One sample yielded the 20 T cell receptor beta chains listed below, sequenced in a study of cytomegalovirus exposure and HLA in healthy donors. The PCR employed 60 Vbeta primers together with 13 Jbeta primers. The protocol was immunoSEQ multiplex PCR, while the TCRdb copy is restricted to in-frame clones and leaves out a portion. Among 95,000 to 100,000 clones listed, approximately 76% were seen once. The sample was PBMCs. Source of these receptors: an older woman in good health and CMV-seropositive.

The rearrangement uses TRBV11-2 and TRBJ2-3; the match to TRBD2 covers 8 bases. From germline, CDR1 is SGHAT and CDR2 FQNNGV. CDR3 length: 17 amino acids. Germline trimming cut 0 bases from V and 2 bases from J; bases unmatched to any gene: 7. CDR3 amino acids: CASSLEGAGGYTDTQYF. The CDR3 nucleotides are TGTGCCAGCAGCTTAGAGGGGGCGGGGGGCTACACAGATACGCAGTATTTT.

As to this clone: Other DNA variants within this sample encode the same CDR3. The rearrangement links TRBV18 to TRBJ1-1, with TRBD1 as a possible D gene (5 bases). CDR3 size: 12 residues. Trimming took off 6 bases at V and 4 bases at J, with 9 bases between the two ends. The V gene's germline CDR1 is KGHSH and CDR2 LQKENI. In nucleotides, the CDR3 is TGTGCCAGCTCCCCAGGGCCCACTGAAGCTTTCTTT. It yields the protein CASSPGPTEAFF.

This clone occurred a few times. This chain connects TRBV7-3 to TRBJ2-2; TRBD2 might be the D (6 bases). V dropped 7 bases and J dropped 1 base, with 10 bases sitting between them. CDR3 size: 14 residues. Germline loops: CDR1 SGHTA, CDR2 FQGTGA. The CDR3 protein is CASKVGGNTGELFF. The CDR3 DNA follows: TGTGCCAGCAAGGTGGGAGGGAACACCGGGGAGCTGTTTTTT. The whole variable domain, remainder taken from reference TRBV7-3 and TRBJ2-2, is GAGVSQTPSNKVTEKGKYVELRCDPISGHTALYWYRQSLGQGPEFLIYFQGTGAADDSGLPNDRFFAVRPEGSVSTLKIQRTERGDSAVYLCASKVGGNTGELFFGEGSRLTVL.

The V gene is TRBV15, the J gene TRBJ1-3; perhaps TRBD1 as D (6 bases). The CDR3 has 20 amino acids. V lost 1 base and J 0 bases, leaving 22 bases between the germline ends. The germline CDR1 and CDR2 sequences are LNHNV and YYDKDF (reference sequence). CDR3 nucleotide sequence: TGTGCCACCAGCAGAGGCTATCCGGGACACCAGTTAGGCTCTGGAAACACCATATATTTT. Protein product: CATSRGYPGHQLGSGNTIYF.

This clone showed up just a few times. CDR3 amino acids: CASSARDRGSYNEQFF. Written as DNA, the CDR3 is TGTGCCAGCAGTGCCCGGGACAGGGGGTCGTACAATGAGCAGTTCTTC. This chain links TRBV6-1 with TRBJ2-1; 11 positions agree with TRBD1. The germline gives CDR1 MNHNS, CDR2 SASEGT. The trim removed 4 bases at V and 4 bases at J, leaving 6 bases unmatched. This CDR3 region has 16 residues.

The chain combines TRBV6-1 with TRBJ2-3; TRBD2 might be the D (5 bases). The V and J ends lost 2 bases and 5 bases respectively, with 14 bases between them. Germline V lookup: CDR1 MNHNS, CDR2 SASEGT. The CDR3 runs 15 residues. The CDR3 spells CASSEFHGSGDTQYF. The CDR3 nucleotides read TGTGCCAGCAGTGAATTTCATGGGAGTGGAGATACGCAGTATTTT.

V usage is TRBV13 and J usage is TRBJ2-5; 14 nucleotides agree with TRBD2. Losses at the gene ends were 3 bases for V and 4 bases for J; bases not matched to a gene: 4. This CDR3 comprises 16 residues. Germline V gene lookup returns CDR1 PRHDT and CDR2 FYEKMQ (reference sequence). The CDR3 is CASSLGLAGVGETQYF. The CDR3 DNA reads as TGTGCCAGCAGCTTGGGACTAGCGGGAGTTGGAGAGACCCAGTACTTC. The full variable domain, rest sourced from reference TRBV13 and TRBJ2-5, is AAGVIQSPRHLIKEKRETATLKCYPIPRHDTVYWYQQGPGQDPQFLISFYEKMQSDKGSIPDRFSAQQFSDYHSELNMSSLELGDSALYFCASSLGLAGVGETQYFGPGTRLLVL.

The rearrangement links TRBV5-6 to TRBJ2-7; D might be TRBD1 (5 bases). This CDR3 is 14 amino acids long. Germline V gene sequence: CDR1 SGHDT, CDR2 YYEEEE. Trimming took off 2 bases at V and 2 bases at J, with 11 bases between the two ends. The CDR3 DNA reads as TGTGCCAGCAGCTTTTCCGGCAGGGCCTACGAGCAGTACTTC. Translating gives CASSFSGRAYEQYF.

The CDR3 reads CASSLVRREKYNEQFF. DNA of the CDR3: TGTGCCAGCAGCTTAGTACGGCGGGAGAAGTACAATGAGCAGTTCTTC. The V and J genes are TRBV11-2 and TRBJ2-1; 7 positions match TRBD2. The V gene end was trimmed by 1 base and the J gene end by 4 bases; junction bases not matched to a gene: 7. Looked up from germline, CDR1 is SGHAT and CDR2 is FQNNGV. CDR3 length: 16 amino acids.

The V call is TRBV27, the J call TRBJ1-1, with 7 bases matching TRBD1. With V trimmed by 5 bases and J by 11 bases, 20 bases remained unmatched. The CDR3 covers 16 residues. Germline loops: CDR1 MNHEY, CDR2 SMNVEV (reference sequence). The CDR3 sequence: CASSALTGLGRGEAFF. CDR3 DNA: TGTGCCAGCAGTGCCCTGACAGGGCTAGGTAGGGGGGAGGCTTTCTTT.

The V and J genes are TRBV30 and TRBJ1-3, with D perhaps TRBD1 (6 bases). This CDR3 region has 13 residues. V was clipped by 2 bases and J by 3 bases, with 8 bases between them. CDR1 GTSNPN and CDR2 SVGIG come from the germline V gene (reference sequence). In nucleotides, the CDR3 is TGTGCCTGGAGTAGGACAGTTGGAAACACCATATATTTT. It codes for CAWSRTVGNTIYF.

This chain connects TRBV11-2 to TRBJ2-7; the match to TRBD1 covers 12 bases. The junction had 10 bases not matched to a gene; V was cut back by 3 bases and J by 7 bases. The CDR3 runs 16 residues. The germline V gene encodes CDR1 SGHAT and CDR2 FQNNGV. CDR3: CASSFNRDRGRREQYF. In nucleotides, the CDR3 is TGTGCCAGCAGCTTCAACCGGGACAGGGGGCGGCGGGAGCAGTACTTC.

The sample holds a few counts of this clone. This chain links TRBV29-1 with TRBJ1-1, with D perhaps matching TRBD1 (6 bases). Germline V gene data show CDR1 as SQVTM and CDR2 as ANQGSEA. V lost 7 bases to trimming and J lost 0 bases, with 9 bases between them. This CDR3 contains 12 residues. CDR3 sequence reads: CSGYRVNTEAFF. For the CDR3, the DNA is TGCAGCGGCTACAGGGTGAACACTGAAGCTTTCTTT.

The chain is built from TRBV7-9 and TRBJ1-5; TRBD1 matches at 10 bases. J was trimmed by 5 bases and V by 3 bases; bases with no gene match: 1. The V gene's germline CDR1 is SEHNR and CDR2 FQNEAQ (reference sequence). There are 14 residues in the CDR3. CDR3 sequence (DNA): TGTGCCAGCAGCTTCGGGACAGGGGATCAGCCCCAGCATTTT. Its translation: CASSFGTGDQPQHF. Using reference TRBV7-9 and TRBJ1-5 for the parts outside the CDR3, the full variable domain is DTGVSQNPRHKITKRGQNVTFRCDPISEHNRLYWYRQTLGQGPEFLTYFQNEAQLEKSRLLSDRFSAERPKGSFSTLEIQRTEQGDSAMYLCASSFGTGDQPQHFGDGTRLSIL.

The J gene is TRBJ1-4, the V gene TRBV15; D unclear. The CDR3 contains 14 residues. CDR1 and CDR2 from the germline V gene are LNHNV and YYDKDF (reference sequence). With 3 bases removed from V and 1 base from J, the gap between germline ends came to 6 bases. CDR3 DNA: TGTGCCACCAGCAGCCGCGGAACTAATGAAAAACTGTTTTTT. Encoded protein: CATSSRGTNEKLFF.

This clone was seen more than once but under ten times. The rearrangement joins TRBV25-1 to TRBJ1-6; no reliable D call. The CDR3 sequence is 14 residues long. Germline CDR1 MGHDK, CDR2 SYGVNS. Trimming removed 4 bases at V and 9 bases at J, with 13 bases between. CDR3 sequence: CASSAGVLLSPLHF. In nucleotides, the CDR3 is TGTGCCAGCAGTGCGGGAGTCTTACTTTCACCCCTCCACTTT.

This chain uses TRBV5-8 with TRBJ2-7; D gene uncertain. This CDR3 comprises 13 residues. From germline, CDR1 is SGHTS and CDR2 YDEGEE. The germline V and J ends were trimmed by 2 bases and 4 bases, with 10 bases remaining between them. This CDR3 reads CASSFAPGYEQYF. The CDR3 bases are TGTGCCAGCAGCTTTGCCCCCGGGTACGAGCAGTACTTC.

This chain connects TRBV11-2 to TRBJ1-4; TRBD1 might be the D (5 bases). Trimming shortened V by 3 bases and J by 5 bases, and 10 bases separated the two germline ends. CDR3 length: 14 residues. Per the germline V gene, CDR1 is SGHAT and CDR2 is FQNNGV. The CDR3 DNA reads TGTGCCAGCAGCTTGTTGGGGGGGAATGAAAAACTGTTTTTT. It yields the protein CASSLLGGNEKLFF.

The chain joins TRBV7-8 to TRBJ2-6, with D possibly being TRBD1 (6 bases). The V and J ends lost 4 bases and 0 bases respectively, with 16 bases between them. Germline CDR1 is SGHVS and CDR2 is FQNEAQ. This CDR3 region has 18 residues. CDR3 sequence reads: CASSSNRVVGSGANVLTF. For the CDR3, the DNA is TGTGCCAGCAGCTCAAACAGGGTAGTCGGCTCTGGGGCCAACGTCCTGACTTTC.

The chain has TRBV28 and TRBJ1-4; 7 positions agree with TRBD1. Unmatched junction bases numbered 4, after V lost 7 bases and J lost 8 bases. Germline CDR1 reads MDHEN; CDR2 reads SYDVKM. This CDR3 has 12 residues. CDR3 amino acids: CASKTGKEKLFF. Written as DNA, the CDR3 is TGTGCCAGCAAGACAGGGAAGGAAAAACTGTTTTTT.